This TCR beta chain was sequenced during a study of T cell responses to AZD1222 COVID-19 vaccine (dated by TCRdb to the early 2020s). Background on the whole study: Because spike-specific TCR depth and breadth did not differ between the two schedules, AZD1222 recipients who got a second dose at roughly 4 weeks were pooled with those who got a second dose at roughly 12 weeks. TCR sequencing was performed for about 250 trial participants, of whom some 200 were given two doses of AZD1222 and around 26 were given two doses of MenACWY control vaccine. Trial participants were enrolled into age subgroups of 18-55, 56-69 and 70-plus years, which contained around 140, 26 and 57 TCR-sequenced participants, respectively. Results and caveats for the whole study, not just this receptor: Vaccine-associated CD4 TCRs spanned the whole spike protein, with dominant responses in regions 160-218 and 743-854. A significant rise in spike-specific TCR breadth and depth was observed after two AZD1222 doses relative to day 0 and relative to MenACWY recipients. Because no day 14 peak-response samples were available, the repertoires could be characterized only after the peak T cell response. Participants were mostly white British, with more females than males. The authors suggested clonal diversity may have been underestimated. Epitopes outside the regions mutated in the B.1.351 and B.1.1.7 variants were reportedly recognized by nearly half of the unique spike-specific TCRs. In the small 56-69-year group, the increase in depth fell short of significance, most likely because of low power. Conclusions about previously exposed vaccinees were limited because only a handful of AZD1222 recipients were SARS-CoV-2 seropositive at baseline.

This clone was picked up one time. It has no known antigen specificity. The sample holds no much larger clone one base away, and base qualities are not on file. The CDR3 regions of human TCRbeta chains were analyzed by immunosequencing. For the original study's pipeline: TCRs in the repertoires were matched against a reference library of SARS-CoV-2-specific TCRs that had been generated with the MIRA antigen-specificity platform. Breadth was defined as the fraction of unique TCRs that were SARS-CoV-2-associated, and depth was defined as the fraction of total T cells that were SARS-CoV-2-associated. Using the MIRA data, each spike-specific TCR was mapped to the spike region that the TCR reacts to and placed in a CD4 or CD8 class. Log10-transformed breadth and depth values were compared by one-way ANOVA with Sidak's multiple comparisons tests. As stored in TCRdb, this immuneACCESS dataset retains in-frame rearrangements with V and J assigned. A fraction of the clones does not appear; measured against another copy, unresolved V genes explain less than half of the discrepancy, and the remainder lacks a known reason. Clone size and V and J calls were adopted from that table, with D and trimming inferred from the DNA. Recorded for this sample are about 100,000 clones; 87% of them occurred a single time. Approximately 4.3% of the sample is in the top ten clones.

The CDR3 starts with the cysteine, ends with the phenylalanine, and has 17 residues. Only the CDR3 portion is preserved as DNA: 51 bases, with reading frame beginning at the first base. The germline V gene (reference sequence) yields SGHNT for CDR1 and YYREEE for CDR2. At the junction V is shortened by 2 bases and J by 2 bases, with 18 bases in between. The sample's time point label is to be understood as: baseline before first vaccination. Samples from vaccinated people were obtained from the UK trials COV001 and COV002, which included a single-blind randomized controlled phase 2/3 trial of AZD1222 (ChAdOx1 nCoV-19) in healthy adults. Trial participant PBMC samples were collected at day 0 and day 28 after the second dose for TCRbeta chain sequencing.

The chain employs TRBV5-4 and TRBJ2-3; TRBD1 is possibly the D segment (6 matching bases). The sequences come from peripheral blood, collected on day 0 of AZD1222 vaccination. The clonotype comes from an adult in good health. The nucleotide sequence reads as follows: TGTGCCAGCAGCTTATCTGGGGGCGCCTCGATCACAGATACGCAGTATTTT. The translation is CASSLSGGASITDTQYF.